These 3 T cell receptor beta chains share one sample of origin, sequenced in a study of vaccination and CD4 T cells after COVID-19. Time point here: late sampling 161 to 241 days after vaccination in a few convalescent patients. TCRdb re-called the PCR reads with MiXCR, one entry per CDR3 protein. The data hold about 30,000 distinct CDR3 sequences, with about 50% observed a single time. The source material was CD4+ T cells from blood, sampled about 7 months after SARS-CoV-2 vaccination. The receptor source for this set is a human donor who had recovered from COVID-19.

The chain uses TRBV6-1 and TRBJ2-1; D unresolved. Germline V lookup: CDR1 MNHNS, CDR2 SASEGT. The CDR3 extends over 15 amino acids. V was trimmed by 7 bases and J by 2 bases, leaving 15 bases between them. Written as DNA, the CDR3 is TGTGCCAGCATGCAAATTAGTAGACCCTACAATGAGCAGTTCTTC. Translating it yields CASMQISRPYNEQFF.

This clonotype was detected only a few times. This sequence joins TRBV20-1 and TRBJ1-2, with D possibly matching TRBD1 (5 bases). Germline lookup yields CDR1 DFQATT and CDR2 SNEGSKA (reference sequence). This CDR3 comprises 14 residues. V lost 3 bases to trimming and J lost 9 bases, with 20 bases between them. CDR3 DNA sequence: TGCAGTGCTAGTCAGGGTCAGAGGCCTACGCGCTACACCTTC. This translates into CSASQGQRPTRYTF.

This clonotype came up a few times. The CDR3 DNA reads TGTGCCACCAGCAGAGCGGGAGGGCCCACAGATACGCAGTATTTT. Translation: CATSRAGGPTDTQYF. The rearrangement links TRBV15 to TRBJ2-3, with 8 bases that match TRBD2. CDR1 and CDR2 (germline): LNHNV, YYDKDF (reference sequence). The CDR3 consists of 15 residues. V shed 1 base, J shed 2 bases, and the junction held 2 bases outside the gene matches.